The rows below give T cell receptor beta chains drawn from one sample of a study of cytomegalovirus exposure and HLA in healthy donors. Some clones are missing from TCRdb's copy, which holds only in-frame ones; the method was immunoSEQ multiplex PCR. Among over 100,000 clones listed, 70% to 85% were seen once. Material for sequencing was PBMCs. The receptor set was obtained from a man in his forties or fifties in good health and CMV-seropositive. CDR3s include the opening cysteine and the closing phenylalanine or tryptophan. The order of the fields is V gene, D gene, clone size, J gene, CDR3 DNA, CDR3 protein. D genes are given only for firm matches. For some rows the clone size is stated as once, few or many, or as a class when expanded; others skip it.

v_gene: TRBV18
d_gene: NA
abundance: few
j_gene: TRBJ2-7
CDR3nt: TGTGCCAGCTCACCGCATGACAGACTCTACGAGCAGTACTTC
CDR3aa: CASSPHDRLYEQYF

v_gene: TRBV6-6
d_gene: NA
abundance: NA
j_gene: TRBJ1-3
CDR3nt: TGTGCCAGCAGTTTGGCAAACACAGGCTCTGGAAACACCATATATTTT
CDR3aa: CASSLANTGSGNTIYF

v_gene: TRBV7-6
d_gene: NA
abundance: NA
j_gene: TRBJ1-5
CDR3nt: TGTGCCAGCAGCTTAGGGGGCTTAGGCTCACCGCCCCAGCATTTT
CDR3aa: CASSLGGLGSPPQHF

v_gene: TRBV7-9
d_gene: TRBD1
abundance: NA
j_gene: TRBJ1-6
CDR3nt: TGTGCCAGCAGCTTCCTGTTTCAGACAGGGGGCATTTCACCCCTCCACTTT
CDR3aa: CASSFLFQTGGISPLHF

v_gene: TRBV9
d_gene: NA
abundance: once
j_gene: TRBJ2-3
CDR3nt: TGTGCCAGCAGCGCTAACACAGATACGCAGTATTTT
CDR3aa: CASSANTDTQYF

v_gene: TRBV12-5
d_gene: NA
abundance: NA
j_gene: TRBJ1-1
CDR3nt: TGTGCTAGTGGTTTAGGGGTGAACACTGAAGCTTTCTTT
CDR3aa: CASGLGVNTEAFF

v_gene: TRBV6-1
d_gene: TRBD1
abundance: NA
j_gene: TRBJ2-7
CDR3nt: TGTGCCAGTAGTGTACTCCGGGACAGCACCTACGAGCAGTACTTC
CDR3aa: CASSVLRDSTYEQYF

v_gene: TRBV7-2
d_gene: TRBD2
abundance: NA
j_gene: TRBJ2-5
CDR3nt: TGTGCCAGCAGCCCGATAGCGGGGGGGTCAGAGACCCAGTACTTC
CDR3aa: CASSPIAGGSETQYF

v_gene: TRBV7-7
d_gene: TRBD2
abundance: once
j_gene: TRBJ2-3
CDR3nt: TGTGCTAGCAGCTCGGGCAGCGGGGAGGATACGCAGTATTTT
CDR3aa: CASSSGSGEDTQYF

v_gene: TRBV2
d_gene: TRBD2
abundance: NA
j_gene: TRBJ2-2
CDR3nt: TGTGCCAGCAGCTCTATAGCGGGAGCGAACACCGGGGAGCTGTTTTTT
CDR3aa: CASSSIAGANTGELFF

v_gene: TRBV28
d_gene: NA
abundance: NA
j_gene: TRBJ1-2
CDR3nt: TGTGCCAGCACCTCTTTACCAGGGAACTATGGCTACACCTTC
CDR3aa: CASTSLPGNYGYTF

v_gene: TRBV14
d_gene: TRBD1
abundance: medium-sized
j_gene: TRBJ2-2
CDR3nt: TGTGCCAGCAGCCGCGGACAGGGTGGCACCGGGGAGCTGTTTTTT
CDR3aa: CASSRGQGGTGELFF

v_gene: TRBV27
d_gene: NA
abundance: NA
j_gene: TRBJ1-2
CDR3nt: TGTGCCAGCAAGGGGGGGGCGGACTATGGCTACACCTTC
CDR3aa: CASKGGADYGYTF

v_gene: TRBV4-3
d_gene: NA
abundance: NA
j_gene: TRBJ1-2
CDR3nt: TGCGCCAGCAGCCAAGATTTGGAGGGAAACTATGGCTACACCTTC
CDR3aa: CASSQDLEGNYGYTF

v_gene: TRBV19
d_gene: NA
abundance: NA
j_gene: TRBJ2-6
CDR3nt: TGTGCCAGTAGTACAGGCGGCCCTTCTGGGGCCAACGGCCTGACTTTC
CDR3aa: CASSTGGPSGANGLTF

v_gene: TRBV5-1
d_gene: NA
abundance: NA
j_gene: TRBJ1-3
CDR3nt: TGCGCCAGCAGCTTGGAACCAGGCGGGACTGGAAACACCATATATTTT
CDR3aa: CASSLEPGGTGNTIYF

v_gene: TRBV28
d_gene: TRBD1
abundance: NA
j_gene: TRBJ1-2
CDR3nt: TGTGCCAGCAGTTTCGGGACAGGGGGCTATGGCTACACCTTC
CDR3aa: CASSFGTGGYGYTF

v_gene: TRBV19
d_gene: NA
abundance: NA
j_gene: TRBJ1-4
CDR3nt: TGTGCCAGTAGTGAGAGGACAGCGCTTAATGAAAAACTGTTTTTT
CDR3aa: CASSERTALNEKLFF